This TCR beta chain stems from a study of blood T cell repertoires in COVID-19 (dated by TCRdb to about 2020). At the level of the whole study: The collaborator samples originated in the United States, Italy and Spain and spanned the acute and convalescent phases of COVID-19. Samples came from the ongoing ImmuneRACE study (first 160 participants) plus 1,254 subjects from 6 global collaborators. Deeply sampled blood TCRbeta repertoires from subjects exposed to, actively infected with, or recovered from COVID-19 were included in the dataset. The prospective study material was composed of cDNA or gDNA derived from T cells, B-cell-depleted T cells, or PBMCs. HLA class I and class II types, where available, came from metadata supplied by the sample provider rather than from assay-based typing. Sample metadata almost always included a de-identified subject ID, COVID-19 status, age in years and sex. The repertoires were released in a freely available public database intended as a resource for research on the immune response to SARS-CoV-2. What the study reported, not specific to this receptor: Clinical and demographic metadata were provided uncurated, with the amount varying by source and participant.

Reading from cysteine to phenylalanine, the CDR3 counts 18 amino acids. Only the CDR3 region is kept as DNA, spanning 54 bases read in frame from base 1. As encoded in the germline V gene (reference sequence), CDR1 is LGHDT while CDR2 is YNNKEL. Relative to germline, V is 2 bases shorter and J is 4 bases shorter, with 23 bases between their ends. Comments on this clone: No antigen is known for it. No much larger clonotype is one base removed from it; base qualities were not supplied.

TCRbeta CDR3 regions were amplified from genomic DNA using the immunoSEQ Assay, a bias-controlled multiplex PCR. The published analysis was carried out like this. The number of nucleated cells in each sample was estimated by amplification of reference gene primers within the assay. To quantify the absolute abundance of each unique TCRbeta CDR3 rearrangement, sequence reads were collapsed and filtered. For each sample, productive Simpson clonality was calculated as the square root of Simpson's diversity index across productive rearrangements. TCRdb re-hosts the immuneACCESS table, in-frame sequences only. Its copies lack some clones; in the studies checked, an unresolved V gene accounts for under half of them, and the cause for the rest is not known. V and J calls plus clone size are reproduced from that table; the DNA served to infer D and trimming. The sample data list 350,000 to 450,000 clones, and about nine tenths of these were observed just once. The ten largest clones take up over 0.7% of the sample.

In the prospective study, participants were roughly 18 to 89 years old, resided in about two dozen geographic areas of the United States, and were enrolled through a virtual design. In the prospective study, participants were assigned to cohorts based on the clinical history participants reported in a screening survey and a study questionnaire. Exposed participants were defined as having been in contact with someone with a PCR-confirmed or clinician-diagnosed COVID-19 case within 2 weeks of study entry. In the prospective study, whole blood, serum and a nasopharyngeal or oropharyngeal swab were collected from each participant by mobile phlebotomists. Additional blood draws and questionnaires over an approximately 2-month period could optionally be provided by prospective study participants. Before DNA extraction, blood samples from the prospective study were shipped at room temperature or frozen.

This chain joins TRBV3-1 (or the pseudogene TRBV3-2) to TRBJ1-2; the D gene is unclear. This clonotype was sampled from a middle-aged woman who had been exposed to COVID-19. The sample consisted of PBMCs or T cells enriched from blood (not recorded which). The DNA sequence is given as TGTGCCAGCAGCCAAATTTTACTATCGAGGCCCCGCGGCTATGGCTACACCTTC. This sequence encodes CASSQILLSRPRGYGYTF.